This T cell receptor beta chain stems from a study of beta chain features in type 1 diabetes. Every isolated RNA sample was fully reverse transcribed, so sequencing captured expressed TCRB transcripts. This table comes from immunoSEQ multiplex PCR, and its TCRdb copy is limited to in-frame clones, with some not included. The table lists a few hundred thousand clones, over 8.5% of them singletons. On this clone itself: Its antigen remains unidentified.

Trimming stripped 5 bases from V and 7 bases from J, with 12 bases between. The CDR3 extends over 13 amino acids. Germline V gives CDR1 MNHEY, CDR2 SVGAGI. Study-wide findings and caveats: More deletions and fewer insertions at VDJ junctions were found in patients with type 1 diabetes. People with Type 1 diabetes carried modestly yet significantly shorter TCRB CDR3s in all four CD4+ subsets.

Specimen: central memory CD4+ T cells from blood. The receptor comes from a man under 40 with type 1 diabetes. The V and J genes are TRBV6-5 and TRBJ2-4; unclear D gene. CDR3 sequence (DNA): TGTGCCAGCAGTACTGGGGTCAATAACATTCAGTACTTC. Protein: CASSTGVNNIQYF.